These 2 T cell receptor beta chains share one sample of origin, sequenced in a study of T cell responses to AZD1222 COVID-19 vaccine. The protocol was immunoSEQ multiplex PCR, while the TCRdb copy is restricted to in-frame clones and leaves out a portion. The sample yields 90,000 to 150,000 clones, approximately 86% seen once. Sequenced here: peripheral blood, sampled on day 0 of AZD1222 vaccination. These receptors all stem from an adult in good health.

The rearrangement joins TRBV6-5 to TRBJ1-1; unclear D gene. CDR3 length: 12 residues. V gave up 6 bases and J gave up 4 bases, with 9 bases separating them. Germline V lookup: CDR1 MNHEY, CDR2 SVGAGI. The CDR3 loop is CASSRGLTEAFF. DNA for the CDR3: TGTGCCAGCAGCCGGGGTCTCACTGAAGCTTTCTTT.

The V call is TRBV15, the J call TRBJ1-5, with D possibly being TRBD1 (5 bases). CDR1 and CDR2 (germline): LNHNV, YYDKDF (reference sequence). This CDR3 comprises 13 residues. Between the trimmed V and J ends, which lost 4 bases and 4 bases, there was a span of 8 bases. CDR3 amino acids: CATSTGGNQPQHF. The CDR3 DNA is TGTGCCACCAGCACTGGGGGGAATCAGCCCCAGCATTTT. Drawing the rest from reference TRBV15 and TRBJ1-5, the complete variable domain is DAMVIQNPRYQVTQFGKPVTLSCSQTLNHNVMYWYQQKSSQAPKLLFHYYDKDFNNEADTPDNFQSRRPNTSFCFLDIRSPGLGDTAMYLCATSTGGNQPQHFGDGTRLSIL.